The clone carrying this T cell receptor beta chain was observed a handful of times. The antigen is not known. The CDR3 is 15 residues long. The germline CDR1 and CDR2 sequences are MNHEY and SVGEGT. V lost 8 bases to trimming and J lost 2 bases, with 17 bases between them. The source of the sample is a study of vaccination and CD4 T cells after COVID-19. CD4+ T cells that had been cultured provided DNA sequenced with the Oncomine TCR Beta short-read assay. TCRdb redid the calling of the PCR reads with MiXCR, one entry per CDR3 protein. The repertoire holds roughly 9,900 distinct CDR3 sequences, about half seen once, with around 40% in the top ten. Study-wide results and caveats: A median roughly 87% of convalescent patients' SARS-CoV-2-reactive clones emerged only after vaccination. In convalescent patients, 304 of 307 vaccine-specific clones were mono-reactive for SARS-CoV-2 spike.

Treatment specified: approximately 11-day PBMC culture with coronavirus spike peptide pools or control peptides (ViraFEST assay). V gene TRBV6-2 or TRBV6-3 combines with J gene TRBJ2-3, with D possibly TRBD2 on 6 matching bases. The TCR comes from a human donor who had recovered from COVID-19. The sequenced material came from CD4+ T cells from blood, cultured in vitro. CDR3 region: CASVMGLPATDTQYF. The CDR3 nucleotides read TGTGCCAGCGTCATGGGACTGCCCGCCACAGATACGCAGTATTTT.